The source of this T cell receptor beta chain is a study of T cell changes during pregnancy in multiple sclerosis (dated by TCRdb to the late 2010s). A note on the overall study: Changes in the T cell repertoire over the course of pregnancy were examined in this study in women with multiple sclerosis.

Library preparation was by the immunoSEQ multiplex PCR assay. TCRdb limited this immuneACCESS table to in-frame rearrangements with V and J called. A share of clones is missing; checked studies link under half to unresolved V genes, and the rest is unexplained. The sample profile shows approximately 48,000 clones; around 90% of them were found once. The ten largest clonotypes hold 9% of the sample. Of note for this clone: Its target antigen remains unknown. Base qualities are not recorded, but no much larger clone differs from it by a single base.

According to the germline V gene (reference sequence), CDR1 reads MNHEY and CDR2 reads SMNVEV. Trimming takes 4 bases off V and 2 bases off J; junction bases not matched to a gene: 7. The CDR3 runs 15 amino acids, cysteine and phenylalanine included. Only the CDR3 region is kept as DNA, spanning 45 bases read in frame from base 1. The source material was CD8+ T cells from peripheral blood mononuclear cells, sampled after pregnancy. The TCR sequence derives from a female donor with multiple sclerosis, enrolled in a pregnancy study. This sequence uses TRBV27 and TRBJ2-7; 8 central bases correspond to TRBD1. The bases read TGTGCCAGCAGTTCCTTACAGGGGGAGGCCTACGAGCAGTACTTC. Its coded protein is CASSSLQGEAYEQYF.